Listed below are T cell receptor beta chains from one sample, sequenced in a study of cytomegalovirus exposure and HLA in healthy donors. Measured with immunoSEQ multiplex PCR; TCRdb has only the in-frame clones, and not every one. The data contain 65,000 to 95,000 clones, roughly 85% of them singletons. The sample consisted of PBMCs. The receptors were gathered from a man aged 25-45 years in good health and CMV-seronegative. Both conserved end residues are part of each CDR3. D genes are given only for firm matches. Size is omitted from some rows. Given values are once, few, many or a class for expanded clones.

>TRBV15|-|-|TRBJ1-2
TGTGCCACCAGCAACGAGACAGTTTATGGCTACACCTTC
CATSNETVYGYTF
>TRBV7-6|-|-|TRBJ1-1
TGTGCCAGCAGCTGGGCAGGGGCGAACACTGAAGCTTTCTTT
CASSWAGANTEAFF
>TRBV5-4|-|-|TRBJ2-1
TGTGCCAGCAGCCCCGCCGGGAGAAATTATGAGCAGTTCTTC
CASSPAGRNYEQFF
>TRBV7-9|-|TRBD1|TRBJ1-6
TGTGCCAGCAGCATTCCGGGACAGGACAAGCACCCCCCTTATTCACCCCTCCACTTT
CASSIPGQDKHPPYSPLHF
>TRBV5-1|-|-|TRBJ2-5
TGCGCCAGCAGCTATGGGGCCTCACCCCAAGAGACCCAGTACTTC
CASSYGASPQETQYF
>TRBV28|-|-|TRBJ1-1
TGTGCCAGCAGTTCAGGACAGACTGAAGCTTTCTTT
CASSSGQTEAFF
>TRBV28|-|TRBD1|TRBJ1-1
TGTGCCAGCAGTTTCCCTGGCAGGGGGCAGGTAGAAGCTTTCTTT
CASSFPGRGQVEAFF
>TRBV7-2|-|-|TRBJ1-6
TGTGCCAGCAGCTCACAACCGCCGGGACACAATTCACCCCTCCACTTT
CASSSQPPGHNSPLHF
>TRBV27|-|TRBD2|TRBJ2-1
TGTGCCAGCGGCGTACTAGCGCCGAGCTCCTACAATGAGCAGTTCTTC
CASGVLAPSSYNEQFF
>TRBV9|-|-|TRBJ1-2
TGTGCCAGCAGCGATACAGGGATGATAGGTGGCTACACCTTC
CASSDTGMIGGYTF
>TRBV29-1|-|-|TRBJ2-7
TGCAGCGTCGCCGCGGGGGCCCGATACGAGCAGTACTTC
CSVAAGARYEQYF
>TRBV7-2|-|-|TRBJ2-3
TGTGCCAGCAGCCTTCTAGCGTCTCCAGATACGCAGTATTTT
CASSLLASPDTQYF
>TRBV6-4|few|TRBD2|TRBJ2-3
TGTGCCAGCAGTAGCGGGGGGGCCACAGATACGCAGTATTTT
CASSSGGATDTQYF
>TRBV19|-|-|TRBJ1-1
TGTGCCAGTAGGCTAAACAGCCCCTATGAAGCTTTCTTT
CASRLNSPYEAFF
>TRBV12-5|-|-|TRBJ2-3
TGTGCTAGTGGTCCCCGACTAGATACGCAGTATTTT
CASGPRLDTQYF
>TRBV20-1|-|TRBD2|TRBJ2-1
TGCAGTACCCTCGCGCGGGGGGCCCCTTTCTTC
CSTLARGAPFF
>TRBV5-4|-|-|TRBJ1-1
TGTGCCAGCAGCTGGGGGGAGGGTCCGGGCGGAGCTTTCTTT
CASSWGEGPGGAFF
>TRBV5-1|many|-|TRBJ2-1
TGCGCCACCTATAAGGAGATAAACAATGAGCAGTTCTTC
CATYKEINNEQFF
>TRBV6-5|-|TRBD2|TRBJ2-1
TGTGCCAGCAGTTATTCTAGCGGGTACAATGAGCAGTTCTTC
CASSYSSGYNEQFF
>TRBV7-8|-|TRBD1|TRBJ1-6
TGTGCCAGCAGCCGGACAGGGAATCGTAATTCACCCCTCCACTTT
CASSRTGNRNSPLHF
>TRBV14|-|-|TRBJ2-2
TGTGCCAGCAGCCGAAAGTGGCAGAACACCGGGGAGCTGTTTTTT
CASSRKWQNTGELFF
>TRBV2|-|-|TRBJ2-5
TGTGCCAGCACCCGGCGGGGGCTAGAGCAAGAGACCCAGTACTTC
CASTRRGLEQETQYF
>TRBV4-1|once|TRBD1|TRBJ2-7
TGCGCCAGCAGCCAAGAGGGGACAGGGCAAGCCTACGAGCAGTACTTC
CASSQEGTGQAYEQYF
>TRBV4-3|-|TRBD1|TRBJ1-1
TGCGCCAGCAGCGAGCGGGACAGGGGCAACACTGAAGCTTTCTTT
CASSERDRGNTEAFF
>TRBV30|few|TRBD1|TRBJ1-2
TGTGCCTGGAGTGCGGCAGGGGGACCTAATTTC
CAWSAAGGPNF
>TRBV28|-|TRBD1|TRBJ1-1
TGTGCCAGCAGCTACCGGGACAGTAACACTGAAGCTTTCTTT
CASSYRDSNTEAFF
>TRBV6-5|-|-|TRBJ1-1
TGTGCCAGCAGTTACTCGACGTGGGGGCTAGCTGAAGCTTTCTTT
CASSYSTWGLAEAFF
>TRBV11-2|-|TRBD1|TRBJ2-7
TGTGCCAGCAGCTGGGCCGGGACAGGGGAATACGAGCAGTACTTC
CASSWAGTGEYEQYF
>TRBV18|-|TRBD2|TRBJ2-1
TGTGCCAGCTCACCAACCGGGACTAGCGGCAATGAGCAGTTCTTC
CASSPTGTSGNEQFF
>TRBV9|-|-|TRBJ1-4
TGTGCCAGCAGCGTAGGAAGACAGAAAAATGAAAAACTGTTTTTT
CASSVGRQKNEKLFF
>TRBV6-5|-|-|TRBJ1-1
TGTGCCAGCTCCAGGGCTGAGAACACTGAAGCTTTCTTT
CASSRAENTEAFF
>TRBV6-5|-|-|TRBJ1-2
TGTGCCAGCAGTTACGCCGCGGGGGACTATGGCTACACCTTC
CASSYAAGDYGYTF
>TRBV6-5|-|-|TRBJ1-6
TGTGCCAGCAGTTACGGATCGGGTTTCGACTCACCCCTCCACTTT
CASSYGSGFDSPLHF
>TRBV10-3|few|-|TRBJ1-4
TGTGCCATCAGTGAGGCGGGCAGAACTAATGAAAAACTGTTTTTT
CAISEAGRTNEKLFF
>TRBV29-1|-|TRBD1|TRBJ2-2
TGCAGCGTTAGGGGGACAGAGTACACCGGGGAGCTGTTTTTT
CSVRGTEYTGELFF
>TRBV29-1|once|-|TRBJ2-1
TGCAGCGTTGTGGATGAAGGCCGGGGAGGGTTCTTC
CSVVDEGRGGFF
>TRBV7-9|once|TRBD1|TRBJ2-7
TGTGCCAGCAGCTTGACAGGGCCCTACGAGCAGTACTTC
CASSLTGPYEQYF
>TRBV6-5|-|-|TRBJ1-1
TGTGCCAGCAGCCTAGGACAATTCACTGAAGCTTTCTTT
CASSLGQFTEAFF
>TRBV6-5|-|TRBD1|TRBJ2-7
TGTGCCAGCAGCCCGCCGGGACAGGGAACCGAGCAGTACTTC
CASSPPGQGTEQYF
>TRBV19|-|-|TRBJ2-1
TGTGCCAGTAGTATAAGGGGGATCAGGGGAGAGCAGTTCTTC
CASSIRGIRGEQFF
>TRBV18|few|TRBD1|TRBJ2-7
TGTGCCAGCTCGCGCGGGACAGGGGCCTACGAGCAGTACTTC
CASSRGTGAYEQYF
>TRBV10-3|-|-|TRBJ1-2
TGTGCCATCAATTCCGGGACATCTTTCTATGGCTACACCTTC
CAINSGTSFYGYTF
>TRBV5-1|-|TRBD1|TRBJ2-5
TGCGCCAGCAGCCCGAGGGGACAGGGTAGAGAGACCCAGTACTTC
CASSPRGQGRETQYF
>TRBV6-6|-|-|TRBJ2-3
TGTGCCAGCAGCCCTCCCGGAACTACCACAGATACGCAGTATTTT
CASSPPGTTTDTQYF
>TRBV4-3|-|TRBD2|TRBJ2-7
TGCGCCAGCAGCCAACAACTAGCGGGAGCCCAGCAGTACTTC
CASSQQLAGAQQYF
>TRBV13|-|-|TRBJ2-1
TGTGCCAGCAGCTTAAGGGGGGGGGTCTTAAATGAGCAGTTCTTC
CASSLRGGVLNEQFF
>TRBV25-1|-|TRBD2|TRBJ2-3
TGTGCCAGCTCCTCCGGGGGGATCCGAGAGGATACGCAGTATTTT
CASSSGGIREDTQYF
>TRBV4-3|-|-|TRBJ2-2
TGCGCCAGCCGCGAAAGTCCAAACACCGGGGAGCTGTTTTTT
CASRESPNTGELFF
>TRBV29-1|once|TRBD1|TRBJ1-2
TGCAGCGCCGGGGGACAGGTGGACTATGGCTACACCTTC
CSAGGQVDYGYTF
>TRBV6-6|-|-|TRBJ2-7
TGTGCCAGCAGTTACCATCCCCTCTCCGGGGCCTACGAGCAGTACTTC
CASSYHPLSGAYEQYF
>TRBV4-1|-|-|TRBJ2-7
TGCGCCAGCAGCCACAGAGGCGCCTACGAGCAGTACTTC
CASSHRGAYEQYF
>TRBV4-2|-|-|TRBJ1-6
TGTGCCAGCAGCCATCTTACAGAGAGCTCCTATAATTCACCCCTCCACTTT
CASSHLTESSYNSPLHF
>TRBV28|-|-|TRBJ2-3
TGTGCCAGCAGGCCTACTAGAAGAACAGATACGCAGTATTTT
CASRPTRRTDTQYF
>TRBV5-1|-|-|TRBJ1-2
TGCGCCAGCAGCTTGGACCCCGGGTCCAACTATGGCTACACCTTC
CASSLDPGSNYGYTF